What follows is one T cell receptor (beta chain) and its context. A much larger clone lies a single base off, so this may be a read error. Germline-derived CDR1 and CDR2 are SGHRS and YFSETQ. This CDR3 is 16 amino acids long. Alongside a J-beta primer mix, a sample-barcoded 5' primer served in a second PCR lasting roughly 6 to 11 cycles. Per sample, CDR3-containing paired-end reads numbered at least 3 million. TCRdb reprocessed the 5' RACE reads via MiXCR and lists one record per CDR3 protein. There are about 1.1 million distinct CDR3 sequences in the sample; 35% to 45% occur only once, and about 12% lies in the top ten. This sample is drawn from a study of blood T cells in healthy people across ages.

The TCR sequence derives from a man aged 18 to 35 in good health. Sequenced sample: blood. The J gene is TRBJ2-3, the V gene TRBV5-1, with 8 bases matching TRBD2. This chain's CDR3 is CANSTLAGTSTDTQYF. In DNA, the CDR3 is TGCGCCAACAGCACCTTAGCGGGAACAAGCACAGATACGCAGTATTTT.